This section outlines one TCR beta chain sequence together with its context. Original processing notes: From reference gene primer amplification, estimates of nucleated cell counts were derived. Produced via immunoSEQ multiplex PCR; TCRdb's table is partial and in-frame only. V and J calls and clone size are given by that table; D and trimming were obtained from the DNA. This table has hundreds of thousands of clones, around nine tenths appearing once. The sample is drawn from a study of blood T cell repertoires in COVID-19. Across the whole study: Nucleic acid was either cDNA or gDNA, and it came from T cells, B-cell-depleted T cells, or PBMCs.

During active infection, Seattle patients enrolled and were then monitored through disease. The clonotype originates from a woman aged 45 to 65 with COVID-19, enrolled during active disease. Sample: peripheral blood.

The CDR3 is CASRNLGGDTEAFF. CDR3 DNA sequence: TGCGCCAGCAGAAACCTAGGGGGGGACACTGAAGCTTTCTTT. The V gene is TRBV5-1, the J gene TRBJ1-1; possible D gene TRBD1, 6 bases. The CDR3 extends over 14 amino acids. With 5 bases removed from V and 3 bases from J, the gap between germline ends came to 14 bases. Germline CDR1 and CDR2: SGHRS and YFSETQ.